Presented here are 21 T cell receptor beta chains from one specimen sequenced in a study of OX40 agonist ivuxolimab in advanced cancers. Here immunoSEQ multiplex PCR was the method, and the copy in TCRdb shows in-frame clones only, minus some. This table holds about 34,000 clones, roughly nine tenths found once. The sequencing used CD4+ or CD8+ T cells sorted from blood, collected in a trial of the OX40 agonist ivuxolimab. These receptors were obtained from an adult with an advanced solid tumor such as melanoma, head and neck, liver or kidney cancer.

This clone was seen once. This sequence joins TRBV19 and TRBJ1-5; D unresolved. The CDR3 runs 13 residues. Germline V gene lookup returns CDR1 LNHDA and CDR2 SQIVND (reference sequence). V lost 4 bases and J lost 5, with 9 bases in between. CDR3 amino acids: CASSTSDYQPQHF. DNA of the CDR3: TGTGCCAGTAGTACCTCGGACTATCAGCCCCAGCATTTT.

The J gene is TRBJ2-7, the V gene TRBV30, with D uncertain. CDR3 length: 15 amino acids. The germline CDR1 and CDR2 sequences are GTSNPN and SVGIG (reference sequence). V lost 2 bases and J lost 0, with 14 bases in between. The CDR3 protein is CAWSPRESGSYEQYF. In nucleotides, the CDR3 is TGTGCCTGGAGTCCCCGTGAGTCAGGCTCCTACGAGCAGTACTTC.

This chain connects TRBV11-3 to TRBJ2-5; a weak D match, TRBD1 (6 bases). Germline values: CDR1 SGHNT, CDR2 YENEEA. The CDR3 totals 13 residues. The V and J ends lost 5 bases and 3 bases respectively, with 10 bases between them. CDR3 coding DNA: TGTGCCAGCAGCCCCGGACAGAAAGAGACCCAGTACTTC. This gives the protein CASSPGQKETQYF.

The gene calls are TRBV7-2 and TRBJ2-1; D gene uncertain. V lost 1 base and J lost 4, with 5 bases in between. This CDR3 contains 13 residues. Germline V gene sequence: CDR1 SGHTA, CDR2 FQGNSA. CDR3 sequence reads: CASSLGRYNEQFF. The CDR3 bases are TGTGCCAGCAGCTTAGGGAGATACAATGAGCAGTTCTTC.

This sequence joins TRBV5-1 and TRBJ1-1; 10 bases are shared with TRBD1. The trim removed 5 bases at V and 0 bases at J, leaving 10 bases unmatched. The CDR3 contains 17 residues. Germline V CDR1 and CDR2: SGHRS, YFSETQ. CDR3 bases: TGCGCCAGCAGTGGGACAGGGGCCGCGAACATGAACACTGAAGCTTTCTTT. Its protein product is CASSGTGAANMNTEAFF. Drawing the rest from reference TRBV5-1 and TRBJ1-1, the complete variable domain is KAGVTQTPRYLIKTRGQQVTLSCSPISGHRSVSWYQQTPGQGLQFLFEYFSETQRNKGNFPGRFSGRQFSNSRSEMNVSTLELGDSALYLCASSGTGAANMNTEAFFGQGTRLTVV.

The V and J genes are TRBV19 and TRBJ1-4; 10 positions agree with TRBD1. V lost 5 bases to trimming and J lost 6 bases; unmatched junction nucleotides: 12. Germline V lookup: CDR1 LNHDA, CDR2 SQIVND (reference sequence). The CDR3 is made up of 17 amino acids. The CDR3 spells CASSLRPGTGDDEKLFF. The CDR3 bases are TGTGCCAGTAGTCTCAGACCCGGGACAGGGGATGATGAAAAACTGTTTTTT. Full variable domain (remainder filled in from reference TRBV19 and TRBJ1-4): DGGITQSPKYLFRKEGQNVTLSCEQNLNHDAMYWYRQDPGQGLRLIYYSQIVNDFQKGDIAEGYSVSREKKESFPLTVTSAQKNPTAFYLCASSLRPGTGDDEKLFFGSGTQLSVL.

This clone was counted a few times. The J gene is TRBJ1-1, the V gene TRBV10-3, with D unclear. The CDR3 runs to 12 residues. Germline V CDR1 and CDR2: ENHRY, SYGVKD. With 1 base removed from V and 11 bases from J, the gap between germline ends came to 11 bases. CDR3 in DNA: TGTGCCATCAGTGAGTTAGGAGTATTTGCTTTCTTT. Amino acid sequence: CAISELGVFAFF.

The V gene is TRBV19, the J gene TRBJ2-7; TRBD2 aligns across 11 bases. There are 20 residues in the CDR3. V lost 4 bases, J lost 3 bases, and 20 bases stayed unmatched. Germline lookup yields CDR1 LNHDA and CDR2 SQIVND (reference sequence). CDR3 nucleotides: TGTGCCAGTAGTAGTCGTGGGGGGCCTTCTAGCGGGAGGACGAGCTACGAGCAGTACTTC. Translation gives CASSSRGGPSSGRTSYEQYF.

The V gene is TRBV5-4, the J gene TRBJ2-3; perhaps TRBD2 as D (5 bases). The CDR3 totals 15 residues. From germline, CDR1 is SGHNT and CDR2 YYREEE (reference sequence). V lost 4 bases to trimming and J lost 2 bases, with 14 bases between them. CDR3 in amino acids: CASSPPAGHTDTQYF. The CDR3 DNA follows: TGTGCCAGCAGCCCTCCGGCGGGTCACACAGATACGCAGTATTTT.

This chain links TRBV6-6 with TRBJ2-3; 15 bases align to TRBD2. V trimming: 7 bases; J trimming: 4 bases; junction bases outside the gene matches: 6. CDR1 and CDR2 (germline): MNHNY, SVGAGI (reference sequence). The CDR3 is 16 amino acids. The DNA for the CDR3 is TGTGCCAGCACTTCCGGACTAGCGGGAGGGCCAGATACGCAGTATTTT. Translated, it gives CASTSGLAGGPDTQYF.

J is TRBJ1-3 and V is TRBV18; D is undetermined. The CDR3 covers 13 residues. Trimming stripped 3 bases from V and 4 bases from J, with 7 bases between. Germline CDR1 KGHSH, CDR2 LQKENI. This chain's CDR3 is CASSPKGGNTIYF. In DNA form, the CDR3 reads TGTGCCAGCTCACCTAAAGGGGGAAACACCATATATTTT.

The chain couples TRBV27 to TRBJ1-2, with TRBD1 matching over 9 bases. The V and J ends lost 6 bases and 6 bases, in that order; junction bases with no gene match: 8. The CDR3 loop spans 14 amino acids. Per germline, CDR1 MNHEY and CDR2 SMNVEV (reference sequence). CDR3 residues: CASRSGQGYHGYTF. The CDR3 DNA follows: TGTGCCAGCAGATCCGGACAGGGGTACCATGGCTACACCTTC.

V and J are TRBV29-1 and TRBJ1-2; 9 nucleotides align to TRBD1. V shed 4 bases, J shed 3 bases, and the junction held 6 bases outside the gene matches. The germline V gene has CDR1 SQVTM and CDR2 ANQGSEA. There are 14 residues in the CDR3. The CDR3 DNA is TGCAGCGTTGGGGGGACAGGGAACCACTATGGCTACACCTTC. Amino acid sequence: CSVGGTGNHYGYTF.

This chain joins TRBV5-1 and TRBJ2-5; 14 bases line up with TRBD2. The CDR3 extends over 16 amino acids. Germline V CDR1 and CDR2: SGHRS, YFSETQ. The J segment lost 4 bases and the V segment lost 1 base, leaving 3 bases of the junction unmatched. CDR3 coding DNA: TGCGCCAGCAGCTTGTCCGGACTAGCGGGAGGAGAGACCCAGTACTTC. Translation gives CASSLSGLAGGETQYF.

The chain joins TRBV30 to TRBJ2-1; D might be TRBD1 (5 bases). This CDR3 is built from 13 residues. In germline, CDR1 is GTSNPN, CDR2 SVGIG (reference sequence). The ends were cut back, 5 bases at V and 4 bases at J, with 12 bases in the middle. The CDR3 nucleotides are TGTGCCTGGGCAGAACAGGCTTACAATGAGCAGTTCTTC. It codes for CAWAEQAYNEQFF.

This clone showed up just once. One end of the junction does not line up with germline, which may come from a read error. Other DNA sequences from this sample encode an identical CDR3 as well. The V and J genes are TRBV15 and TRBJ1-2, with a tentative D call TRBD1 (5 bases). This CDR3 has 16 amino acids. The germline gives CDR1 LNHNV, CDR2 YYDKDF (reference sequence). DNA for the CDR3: TGTGCCACCAGTAGAGATTCAGGCAGGGTGATCTATGGCTACACCTTC. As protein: CATSRDSGRVIYGYTF.

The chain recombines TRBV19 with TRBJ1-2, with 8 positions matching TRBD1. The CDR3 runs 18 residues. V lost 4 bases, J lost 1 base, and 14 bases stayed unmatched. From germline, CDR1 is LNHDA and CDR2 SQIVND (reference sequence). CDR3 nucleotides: TGTGCCAGTAGTAGGGTTGGACAGGGAAAAGGGGGTAACTATGGCTACACCTTC. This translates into CASSRVGQGKGGNYGYTF.

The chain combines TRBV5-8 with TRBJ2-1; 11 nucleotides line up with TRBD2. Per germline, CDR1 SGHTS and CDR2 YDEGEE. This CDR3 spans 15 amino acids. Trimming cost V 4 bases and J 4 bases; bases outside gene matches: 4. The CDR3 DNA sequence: TGTGCCAGCAGCAGGGGACTAGCGGTTTACAATGAGCAGTTCTTC. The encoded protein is CASSRGLAVYNEQFF.

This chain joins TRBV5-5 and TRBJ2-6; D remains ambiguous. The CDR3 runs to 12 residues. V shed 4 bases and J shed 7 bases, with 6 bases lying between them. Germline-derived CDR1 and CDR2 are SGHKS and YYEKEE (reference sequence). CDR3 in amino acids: CASSLTANVLTF. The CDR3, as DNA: TGTGCCAGCAGCCTGACCGCCAACGTCCTGACTTTC.

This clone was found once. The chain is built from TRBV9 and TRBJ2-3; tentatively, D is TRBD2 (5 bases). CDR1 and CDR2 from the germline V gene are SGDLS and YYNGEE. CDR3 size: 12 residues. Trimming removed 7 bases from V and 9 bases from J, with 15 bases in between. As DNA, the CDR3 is TGTGCCAGCGGGAGAAGAAGGGAAACGCAGTATTTT. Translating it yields CASGRRRETQYF.

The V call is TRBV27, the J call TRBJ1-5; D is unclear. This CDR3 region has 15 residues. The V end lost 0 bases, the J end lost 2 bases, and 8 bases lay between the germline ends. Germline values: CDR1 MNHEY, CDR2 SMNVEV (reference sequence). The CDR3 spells CASSLSSNGNQPQHF. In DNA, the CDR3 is TGTGCCAGCAGTTTATCCAGCAATGGCAATCAGCCCCAGCATTTT.